The 29 T cell receptor beta chains below all came from one sample that was sequenced in a study of shared clonotypes between healthy human individuals. The table came from immunoSEQ multiplex PCR; TCRdb's copy has only in-frame clones and leaves some out. Among 1,400,000 or so clones listed, 98% were seen once. Sequencing used naive CD4+ T cells sorted from blood. Subset defined: CD45RA+ positively selected. The receptors here all came from a man aged 25 to 45 in good health.

The chain carries TRBV14 and TRBJ2-3; D is unresolved. This CDR3 region has 14 residues. Germline V lookup: CDR1 SGHDN, CDR2 FVKESK. V was trimmed by 0 bases and J by 3 bases, leaving 7 bases between them. The CDR3 coding sequence is TGTGCCAGCAGCCAAGAGATAATTACAGATACGCAGTATTTT. This gives the protein CASSQEIITDTQYF.

The count of this clone is one. V and J are TRBV5-6 and TRBJ1-4; TRBD1 is a possible D gene (6 bases). V lost 0 bases, J lost 3 bases, and 9 bases lay in between. The CDR3 contains 15 residues. The germline V gene has CDR1 SGHDT and CDR2 YYEEEE. Here the CDR3 reads CASSLGQAPNEKLFF. CDR3 nucleotides: TGTGCCAGCAGCTTGGGACAGGCTCCTAATGAAAAACTGTTTTTT.

CDR3 loop: CASSSGVSRANYGYTF. CDR3 nucleotides: TGTGCCAGCTCGTCTGGAGTCAGCCGAGCTAACTATGGCTACACCTTC. The rearrangement uses TRBV18 and TRBJ1-2, with D hard to call. The CDR3 is 16 amino acids. Germline CDR1 KGHSH, CDR2 LQKENI. Trimming took off 6 bases at V and 0 bases at J, with 17 bases between the two ends.

V is TRBV4-1 and J is TRBJ1-2; 8 positions match TRBD1. Germline V gives CDR1 MGHRA, CDR2 YSYEKL. The CDR3 spans 17 residues. V lost 5 bases to trimming and J lost 5 bases; unmatched junction nucleotides: 16. CDR3 sequence (DNA): TGCGCCAGCAGCGACCCTACCGGACAGGGTATGGGGTATGGCTACACCTTC. Its protein is CASSDPTGQGMGYGYTF.

The chain employs TRBV5-8 and TRBJ2-5, with no clear D. V lost 7 bases, J lost 5 bases, and 21 bases lay in between. This CDR3 comprises 15 residues. In germline, CDR1 is SGHTS, CDR2 YDEGEE. The chain's CDR3 is CASGPRVPRSETQYF. The CDR3 DNA is TGTGCCAGCGGACCCCGGGTCCCGCGTTCGGAGACCCAGTACTTC.

The chain combines TRBV15 with TRBJ2-5; D possibly matches TRBD1 or TRBD2 (6 bases each). V was shortened by 0 bases and J by 1 base, with 18 bases between the two germline ends. Germline V CDR1 and CDR2: LNHNV, YYDKDF (reference sequence). This CDR3 has 18 residues. CDR3 nucleotide sequence: TGTGCCACCAGCAGAGACGTTTGGGGGGCTACCATCCAAGAGACCCAGTACTTC. This translates into CATSRDVWGATIQETQYF.

The chain links TRBV7-2 to TRBJ2-3; D gene ambiguous. There are 14 residues in the CDR3. Germline values: CDR1 SGHTA, CDR2 FQGNSA. V was clipped by 1 base and J by 1 base, with 6 bases between them. CDR3 DNA: TGTGCCAGCAGCTTAGTATTAGGCACAGATACGCAGTATTTT. As protein: CASSLVLGTDTQYF. Looking up the rest from reference TRBV7-2 and TRBJ2-3 gives the full variable domain: GAGVSQSPSNKVTEKGKDVELRCDPISGHTALYWYRQSLGQGLEFLIYFQGNSAPDKSGLPSDRFSAERTGGSVSTLTIQRTQQEDSAVYLCASSLVLGTDTQYFGPGTRLTVL.

The chain links TRBV10-2 to TRBJ2-5; 7 positions agree with TRBD2. The V gene's germline CDR1 is WSHSY and CDR2 SAAADI. Losses at the gene ends were 0 bases for V and 4 bases for J; bases not matched to a gene: 5. CDR3 length: 15 amino acids. CDR3 nucleotide sequence: TGCGCCAGCAGTGAGTCGACTAGCAGGAGAGAGACCCAGTACTTC. It yields the protein CASSESTSRRETQYF.

V gene TRBV7-3 combines with J gene TRBJ2-1, with TRBD2 identical over 13 bases. The J segment lost 6 bases and the V segment lost 5 bases, leaving 1 base of the junction unmatched. This CDR3 region has 14 residues. CDR1 is SGHTA and CDR2 is FQGTGA in the germline V gene. CDR3 DNA: TGTGCCAGCAGCCGACTAGCGGGAGGCAATGAGCAGTTCTTC. Its translation: CASSRLAGGNEQFF. The full variable domain, rest sourced from reference TRBV7-3 and TRBJ2-1, is GAGVSQTPSNKVTEKGKYVELRCDPISGHTALYWYRQSLGQGPEFLIYFQGTGAADDSGLPNDRFFAVRPEGSVSTLKIQRTERGDSAVYLCASSRLAGGNEQFFGPGTRLTVL.

The chain recombines TRBV19 with TRBJ1-5; D gene unclear. CDR3 length equals 14 residues. CDR1 LNHDA and CDR2 SQIVND come from the germline V gene (reference sequence). V was shortened by 2 bases and J by 8 bases, with 13 bases between the two germline ends. The CDR3 DNA reads as TGTGCCAGTAGTATATACAGAGGGCCGGAGCCCCAGCATTTT. Its protein product is CASSIYRGPEPQHF. Drawing the rest from reference TRBV19 and TRBJ1-5, the complete variable domain is DGGITQSPKYLFRKEGQNVTLSCEQNLNHDAMYWYRQDPGQGLRLIYYSQIVNDFQKGDIAEGYSVSREKKESFPLTVTSAQKNPTAFYLCASSIYRGPEPQHFGDGTRLSIL.

The chain is built from TRBV5-4 and TRBJ2-7, with a tentative D call TRBD2 (7 bases). The CDR3 is 15 residues long. Germline CDR1 reads SGHNT; CDR2 reads YYREEE (reference sequence). With 0 bases removed from V and 6 bases from J, the gap between germline ends came to 16 bases. The CDR3 nucleotides read TGTGCCAGCAGCTTGGTTGCGGGGGCTTTTCGCGAGCAGTACTTC. Its translation: CASSLVAGAFREQYF.

This chain joins TRBV5-4 and TRBJ2-5; 9 bases line up with TRBD1. V shed 3 bases, J shed 0 bases, and the junction held 3 bases outside the gene matches. There are 15 residues in the CDR3. Germline values: CDR1 SGHNT, CDR2 YYREEE (reference sequence). CDR3 residues: CASSYGQGYQETQYF. CDR3 sequence (DNA): TGTGCCAGCAGCTATGGACAGGGGTACCAAGAGACCCAGTACTTC.

The rearrangement uses TRBV4-3 and TRBJ2-7; 7 bases align to TRBD1. Trimming at V came to 1 base and at J to 3 bases, leaving 6 bases not matched to a gene. Germline values: CDR1 LGHNA, CDR2 YSLEER. There are 15 residues in the CDR3. CDR3 bases: TGCGCCAGCAGCCAAGTAGGGGACAGAGTCTACGAGCAGTACTTC. Residues: CASSQVGDRVYEQYF.

The V and J genes are TRBV29-1 and TRBJ1-1, with D uncertain. The CDR3 extends over 12 amino acids. CDR1 SQVTM and CDR2 ANQGSEA come from the germline V gene. V shed 5 bases and J shed 0 bases, with 7 bases lying between them. CDR3 region: CSVIGVNTEAFF. The CDR3 coding sequence is TGCAGCGTTATTGGGGTGAACACTGAAGCTTTCTTT.

The genes are TRBV13 and TRBJ2-7, with a possible D match to TRBD2 (6 bases). CDR1 and CDR2 (germline): PRHDT, FYEKMQ (reference sequence). The V gene lost 5 bases and the J gene lost 0 bases, with 20 bases spanning the gap. The CDR3 length is 17 residues. This chain's CDR3 is CASSQTRDFQRSYEQYF. The CDR3 DNA is TGTGCCAGCAGCCAAACAAGGGACTTTCAACGCTCCTACGAGCAGTACTTC.

This clone was observed a single time. This sequence joins TRBV28 and TRBJ2-1; D gene ambiguous. CDR1 MDHEN and CDR2 SYDVKM come from the germline V gene. V lost 5 bases to trimming and J lost 4 bases, with 15 bases between them. The CDR3 is made up of 15 amino acids. CDR3 region: CASSPPPRLYNEQFF. Here the CDR3 DNA reads TGTGCCAGCAGTCCCCCCCCTCGGTTGTACAATGAGCAGTTCTTC.

Remarks on this clone: Within the sample, other DNA sequences also encode this same CDR3. V is TRBV27 and J is TRBJ2-7; D ambiguous. The V end lost 3 bases, the J end lost 4 bases, and 10 bases lay between the germline ends. CDR3 length: 13 residues. Germline V lookup: CDR1 MNHEY, CDR2 SMNVEV (reference sequence). CDR3 coding DNA: TGTGCCAGCAGTTTTGTGGGCGGTTACGAGCAGTACTTC. Its protein product is CASSFVGGYEQYF.

The rearrangement links TRBV29-1 to TRBJ2-2; D might be TRBD1 (6 bases). V lost 7 bases to trimming and J lost 0 bases, with 9 bases between them. Looked up from germline, CDR1 is SQVTM and CDR2 is ANQGSEA. The CDR3 is made up of 13 amino acids. CDR3 in DNA: TGCAGCGCGGACAGCGCGAACACCGGGGAGCTGTTTTTT. As protein: CSADSANTGELFF.

The V call is TRBV10-2, the J call TRBJ2-1, with D possibly matching TRBD2 (5 bases). Germline CDR1 and CDR2: WSHSY and SAAADI. The V end lost 7 bases, the J end lost 5 bases, and 18 bases lay between the germline ends. The CDR3 loop spans 15 amino acids. CDR3 sequence reads: CASTGRGRVDNEQFF. The CDR3 bases are TGCGCCAGCACCGGACGGGGTAGGGTTGACAATGAGCAGTTCTTC.

The gene calls are TRBV9 and TRBJ2-1, with 14 bases that match TRBD2. Germline V gives CDR1 SGDLS, CDR2 YYNGEE. The length of the CDR3 is 16 residues. Trimming removed 2 bases from V and 7 bases from J; junction bases left unmatched: 5. CDR3 protein: CASSVGTSGSGNEQFF. In DNA, the CDR3 is TGTGCCAGCAGCGTGGGGACTAGCGGGAGTGGGAATGAGCAGTTCTTC.

Regarding this clone: Other nucleotide sequences in the sample specify the same CDR3. This rearrangement joins TRBV5-1 to TRBJ2-7, with D unclear. This CDR3 region has 14 residues. The germline V gene encodes CDR1 SGHRS and CDR2 YFSETQ. The germline V and J ends were trimmed by 1 base and 0 bases, with 8 bases remaining between them. In DNA form, the CDR3 reads TGCGCCAGCAGCTTGTTGGGAAGCTCCTACGAGCAGTACTTC. It is translated as CASSLLGSSYEQYF.

The CDR3 loop is CASSLEQRRLAGNFYEQYF. CDR3 DNA sequence: TGTGCCAGCAGCTTAGAGCAGAGAAGACTAGCGGGCAACTTCTACGAGCAGTACTTC. J is TRBJ2-7 and V is TRBV7-8, with 10 bases matching TRBD2. J gave up 3 bases and V 1 base, and 15 bases lay outside the gene matches. The CDR3 has 19 residues. Germline V lookup: CDR1 SGHVS, CDR2 FQNEAQ. Supplemented by reference TRBV7-8 and TRBJ2-7, the full variable domain reads GAGVSQSPRYKVAKRGQDVALRCDPISGHVSLFWYQQALGQGPEFLTYFQNEAQLDKSGLPSDRFFAERPEGSVSTLKIQRTQQEDSAVYLCASSLEQRRLAGNFYEQYFGPGTRLTVT.

The V and J genes are TRBV11-3 and TRBJ2-2, with D unresolved. This CDR3 has 14 residues. With 5 bases removed from V and 13 bases from J, the gap between germline ends came to 20 bases. Looked up from germline, CDR1 is SGHNT and CDR2 is YENEEA. This chain's CDR3 is CASSPRNSNAGLFF. CDR3 DNA: TGTGCCAGCAGCCCAAGAAATTCCAACGCAGGGCTGTTTTTT.

The genes are TRBV4-1 and TRBJ2-3; 9 bases agree with TRBD2. The CDR3 loop spans 20 amino acids. CDR1 and CDR2 from the germline V gene are MGHRA and YSYEKL. J lost 0 bases, V lost 0 bases, and 13 bases had no gene match. CDR3 nucleotides: TGCGCCAGCAGCCAAGATGGCTTCCCCGGGACTAGCAGTAGCACAGATACGCAGTATTTT. It encodes CASSQDGFPGTSSSTDTQYF.

This chain connects TRBV29-1 to TRBJ2-7, with D perhaps assigned TRBD1 or TRBD2 (5 bases each). This CDR3 region has 13 residues. The germline CDR1 and CDR2 sequences are SQVTM and ANQGSEA. The V gene lost 4 bases and the J gene lost 3 bases, with 13 bases spanning the gap. The DNA of the CDR3 is TGCAGCGTTGCTCTGGGACGTTTCTACGAGCAGTACTTC. Translating gives CSVALGRFYEQYF.

The chain employs TRBV27 and TRBJ2-1; TRBD2 matches 13 bases. Trimming removed 6 bases from V and 0 bases from J; junction bases left unmatched: 5. Germline V gene data show CDR1 as MNHEY and CDR2 as SMNVEV (reference sequence). The CDR3 is 17 residues long. CDR3 in amino acids: CASRPRTSGSSYNEQFF. In nucleotides, the CDR3 is TGTGCCAGCAGACCCCGGACTAGCGGGAGCTCCTACAATGAGCAGTTCTTC.

The V gene is TRBV14, the J gene TRBJ1-2, with 7 bases that match TRBD1. The CDR3 runs 17 residues. Trimming took 2 bases from V and 5 from J; bases not matched to a gene: 14. The germline gives CDR1 SGHDN, CDR2 FVKESK. In DNA, the CDR3 is TGTGCCAGCAGCCAATCAACGACAGGGAAGGTCGGGTATGGCTACACCTTC. It yields the protein CASSQSTTGKVGYGYTF.

Here the CDR3 DNA reads TGTGCCAGCAGGACGGACACTAGCTACGAGCAGTACTTC. Translating gives CASRTDTSYEQYF. V and J are TRBV27 and TRBJ2-7; D assignment may be TRBD1 or TRBD2 (5 bases each). The germline gives CDR1 MNHEY, CDR2 SMNVEV (reference sequence). The CDR3 loop spans 13 amino acids. Deletions cut 6 bases from V and 3 bases from J, with 12 bases between.

The gene calls are TRBV5-1 and TRBJ2-3, with D perhaps TRBD2 (5 bases). V was clipped by 0 bases and J by 3 bases, with 8 bases between them. This CDR3 is 14 amino acids long. Germline values: CDR1 SGHRS, CDR2 YFSETQ. The CDR3 protein is CASSLEPGTDTQYF. The DNA of the CDR3 is TGCGCCAGCAGCTTGGAACCGGGGACAGATACGCAGTATTTT.